This T cell receptor beta chain emerged from a study of blood T cell repertoires in COVID-19. About the research overall: Researchers got acute and convalescent COVID-19 samples from the United States, Italy and Spain. T cells, B-cell-depleted T cells, or PBMCs supplied cDNA or gDNA.

After removal of 1 base from V and 8 bases from J, the junction contained 5 bases not matched to a gene. CDR3 size: 13 residues. The germline gives CDR1 SGHAT, CDR2 FQNNGV. Under the authors' procedure: Using reference gene primer amplification, nucleated cell counts were estimated. Some clones are missing from TCRdb's copy, which holds only in-frame ones; the method was immunoSEQ multiplex PCR. V and J calls and clone size are given by that table; D and trimming were obtained from the DNA. The sample holds over 120,000 clones, just under 80% seen once. Sequencing was done on a sample of peripheral blood. This receptor was identified in a woman aged 55 to 70 with acute or convalescent COVID-19. V usage is TRBV11-2 and J usage is TRBJ2-7; 7 bases fit TRBD2. DNA of the CDR3: TGTGCCAGCAGCTTAGTCAGGGAGGGGAAGCAGTACTTC. Translated: CASSLVREGKQYF.